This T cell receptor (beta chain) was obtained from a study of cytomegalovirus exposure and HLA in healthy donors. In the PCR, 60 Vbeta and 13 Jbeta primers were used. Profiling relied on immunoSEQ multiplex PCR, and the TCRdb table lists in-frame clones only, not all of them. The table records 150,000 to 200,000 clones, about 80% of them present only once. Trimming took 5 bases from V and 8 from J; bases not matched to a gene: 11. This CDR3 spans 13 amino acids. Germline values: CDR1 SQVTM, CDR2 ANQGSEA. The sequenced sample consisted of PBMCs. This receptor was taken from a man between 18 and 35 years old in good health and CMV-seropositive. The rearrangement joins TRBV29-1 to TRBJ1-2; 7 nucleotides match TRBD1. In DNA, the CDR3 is TGCAGCGTTCCCGGGACAGTCCACTCCGGCTACACCTTC. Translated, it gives CSVPGTVHSGYTF.